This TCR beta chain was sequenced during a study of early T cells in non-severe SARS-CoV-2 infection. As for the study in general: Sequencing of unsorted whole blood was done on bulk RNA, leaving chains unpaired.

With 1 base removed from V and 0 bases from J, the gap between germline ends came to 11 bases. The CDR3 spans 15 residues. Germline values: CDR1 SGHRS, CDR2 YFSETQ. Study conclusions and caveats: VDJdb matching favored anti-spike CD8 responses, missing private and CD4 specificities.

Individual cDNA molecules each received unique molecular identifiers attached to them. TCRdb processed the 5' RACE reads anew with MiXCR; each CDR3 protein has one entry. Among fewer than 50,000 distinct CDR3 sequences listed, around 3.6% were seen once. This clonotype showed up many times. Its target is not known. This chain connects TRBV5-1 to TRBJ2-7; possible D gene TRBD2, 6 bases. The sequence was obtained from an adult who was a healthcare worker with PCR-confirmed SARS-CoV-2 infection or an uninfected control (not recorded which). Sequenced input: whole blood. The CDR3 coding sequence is TGCGCCAGCAGCTTGACGGGCGGGAACTCCTACGAGCAGTACTTC. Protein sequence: CASSLTGGNSYEQYF.